This entry lists 28 T cell receptor beta chains sequenced from one sample in a study of technical replicates of blood from a few donors. Repertoires were generated with immunoSEQ multiplex PCR, while TCRdb's copy carries only in-frame clones and drops some. The data contain nearly 80,000 clones, 85% to 95% of them singletons. Sequences were obtained from T cells isolated from PBMCs. The source is a human donor in good health.

This chain uses TRBV6-1 with TRBJ2-1, with a weak D call TRBD1 (5 bases). Trimming shortened V by 0 bases and J by 5 bases, and 11 bases separated the two germline ends. Germline loops: CDR1 MNHNS, CDR2 SASEGT. This CDR3 is built from 15 residues. The CDR3, as DNA: TGTGCCAGCAGTGAAGCGCCAGGGCTTAACAATGAGCAGTTCTTC. This sequence encodes CASSEAPGLNNEQFF.

The chain has TRBV7-9 and TRBJ2-3; TRBD1 matches 8 bases. From germline, CDR1 is SEHNR and CDR2 FQNEAQ (reference sequence). The CDR3 contains 18 residues. Trimming at V came to 2 bases and at J to 3 bases, leaving 13 bases not matched to a gene. CDR3 sequence (DNA): TGTGCCAGCAGCTTATGGTCAGGGGGCCTCTCAATGACAGATACGCAGTATTTT. This encodes CASSLWSGGLSMTDTQYF.

The CDR3 coding sequence is TGTGCCACCAGCACGACCGAGACAGCCTATGGCTACACCTTC. It yields the protein CATSTTETAYGYTF. The V call is TRBV15, the J call TRBJ1-2; D may be TRBD1 (5 bases). Germline assignment: CDR1 LNHNV and CDR2 YYDKDF (reference sequence). Trimming removed 4 bases from V and 4 bases from J, with 13 bases in between. This CDR3 has 14 amino acids.

The rearrangement links TRBV25-1 to TRBJ1-6; 8 positions agree with TRBD1. Germline-derived CDR1 and CDR2 are MGHDK and SYGVNS. The V gene end was trimmed by 6 bases and the J gene end by 10 bases; junction bases not matched to a gene: 5. This CDR3 is built from 13 residues. This CDR3 reads CASSGTGYSPLHF. The CDR3 DNA reads as TGTGCCAGCAGCGGGACAGGCTACTCACCCCTCCACTTT.

The CDR3 region has the DNA TGTGCCAGCAGCCAAGAGGCTAGCGGCTCCTACGAGCAGTACTTC. Translated, it gives CASSQEASGSYEQYF. This chain links TRBV4-2 with TRBJ2-7; 7 bases map to TRBD2. CDR3 length: 15 amino acids. Germline CDR1 and CDR2: LGHNA and YNFKEQ. Trimming cost V 0 bases and J 0 bases; bases outside gene matches: 2.

The rearrangement links TRBV7-3 to TRBJ2-1, with 14 positions matching TRBD2. J was trimmed by 6 bases and V by 3 bases; bases with no gene match: 7. Germline CDR1 is SGHTA and CDR2 is FQGTGA. The CDR3 has 17 residues. The CDR3, as DNA: TGTGCCAGCAGCTTCTCAGCGGGACTAGCGGGAGTCAATGAGCAGTTCTTC. Protein sequence: CASSFSAGLAGVNEQFF.

V is TRBV18 and J is TRBJ2-3; 9 bases are a match to TRBD1. Germline V gene data show CDR1 as KGHSH and CDR2 as LQKENI. This CDR3 spans 15 amino acids. The V and J ends lost 4 bases and 2 bases, in that order; junction bases with no gene match: 4. For the CDR3, the DNA is TGTGCCAGCTCACAGGACAGGGGAGCCACAGATACGCAGTATTTT. Its protein product is CASSQDRGATDTQYF. The full variable domain, completed using reference TRBV18 and TRBJ2-3, is NAGVMQNPRHLVRRRGQEARLRCSPMKGHSHVYWYRQLPEEGLKFMVYLQKENIIDESGMPKERFSAEFPKEGPSILRIQQVVRGDSAAYFCASSQDRGATDTQYFGPGTRLTVL.

The CDR3 reads CASSLGAVAGTIETQYF. The CDR3 DNA is TGTGCCAGCAGCTTAGGGGCTGTGGCAGGGACTATAGAGACCCAGTACTTC. The chain combines TRBV7-2 with TRBJ2-5, with TRBD2 matching 7 bases. This CDR3 spans 17 amino acids. Germline V gives CDR1 SGHTA, CDR2 FQGNSA. Losses at the gene ends were 1 base for V and 4 bases for J; bases not matched to a gene: 12.

This clone was seen just once. The chain employs TRBV7-2 and TRBJ2-7, with TRBD2 matching over 7 bases. The CDR3 loop spans 15 amino acids. V was pared by 0 bases and J by 3 bases, with 5 bases of the junction left unmatched. In germline, CDR1 is SGHTA, CDR2 FQGNSA. As DNA, the CDR3 is TGTGCCAGCAGCTTAGCCTTTACTAGCGACTACGAGCAGTACTTC. Residues: CASSLAFTSDYEQYF.

This clone was observed once. The gene calls are TRBV4-2 and TRBJ2-7; 8 nucleotides match TRBD2. Germline CDR1 and CDR2: LGHNA and YNFKEQ. This CDR3 spans 18 amino acids. With 1 base clipped from V and 0 bases from J, the junction kept 11 bases outside the gene matches. The CDR3 DNA follows: TGTGCCAGCAGCCAAGTGGCCCTAGCGGGCATATCCTCCTACGAGCAGTACTTC. Protein sequence: CASSQVALAGISSYEQYF.

The chain has TRBV11-2 and TRBJ1-4; D is unresolved. CDR3 length: 16 amino acids. V lost 1 base, J lost 5 bases, and 14 bases lay in between. Germline lookup yields CDR1 SGHAT and CDR2 FQNNGV. In nucleotides, the CDR3 is TGTGCCAGCAGCTTAGTTGTTCGGACTGTCAATGAAAAACTGTTTTTT. Protein product: CASSLVVRTVNEKLFF.

The chain recombines TRBV5-1 with TRBJ2-1; possibly TRBD1 for D (6 bases). The germline gives CDR1 SGHRS, CDR2 YFSETQ. V gave up 1 base and J gave up 2 bases, with 7 bases separating them. This CDR3 comprises 14 residues. The CDR3 DNA sequence: TGCGCCAGCAGCTTGCAGGGGCCCTACAATGAGCAGTTCTTC. Residues: CASSLQGPYNEQFF.

The rearrangement uses TRBV7-6 and TRBJ2-7; 14 bases align to TRBD2. Unmatched junction bases numbered 11, after V lost 5 bases and J lost 5 bases. The CDR3 runs to 17 residues. CDR1 and CDR2 from the germline V gene are SGHVS and FNYEAQ. In DNA form, the CDR3 reads TGTGCCAGCAGCGAAAGCCCGGGACTAGCGGGAGTCGACGAGCAGTACTTC. Translating it yields CASSESPGLAGVDEQYF.

The rearrangement joins TRBV19 to TRBJ2-2; possible D gene TRBD2, 6 bases. Germline CDR1 LNHDA, CDR2 SQIVND (reference sequence). With 10 bases removed from V and 7 bases from J, the gap between germline ends came to 16 bases. This CDR3 has 13 amino acids. The CDR3 reads CATTWGEVGELFF. Here the CDR3 DNA reads TGTGCCACTACTTGGGGGGAGGTCGGGGAGCTGTTTTTT.

V and J are TRBV10-3 and TRBJ1-1; no clear D gene. Trimming removed 2 bases at V and 6 bases at J, with 4 bases between. The CDR3 loop spans 11 amino acids. CDR1 ENHRY and CDR2 SYGVKD come from the germline V gene. In nucleotides, the CDR3 is TGTGCCATCAGTGAGGGCCCTGAAGCTTTCTTT. Its protein product is CAISEGPEAFF.

V is TRBV7-3 and J is TRBJ2-3; 7 nucleotides line up with TRBD2. V was clipped by 2 bases and J by 3 bases; unmatched bases: 8. The CDR3 runs 16 residues. Germline V gene lookup returns CDR1 SGHTA and CDR2 FQGTGA. As DNA, the CDR3 is TGTGCCAGCAGCTTATCCCCCATGGGGGGGACAGATACGCAGTATTTT. Translation: CASSLSPMGGTDTQYF.

V and J are TRBV25-1 and TRBJ2-3, with D maybe TRBD2 (6 bases). V was trimmed by 10 bases and J by 5 bases, leaving 19 bases between them. Germline values: CDR1 MGHDK, CDR2 SYGVNS. The CDR3 covers 14 residues. This chain's CDR3 is CATAFAGYIDTQYF. The CDR3, as DNA: TGTGCCACCGCCTTTGCGGGATATATAGATACGCAGTATTTT.

This clone has only one observation. V gene TRBV7-3 combines with J gene TRBJ2-2; 10 bases map to TRBD1. Germline CDR1 SGHTA, CDR2 FQGTGA. This CDR3 region has 17 residues. The junction had 10 bases not matched to a gene; V was cut back by 2 bases and J by 7 bases. The CDR3 sequence: CASSLDRGRHFFGELFF. CDR3 in DNA: TGTGCCAGCAGCTTAGACAGGGGGCGCCACTTTTTCGGGGAGCTGTTTTTT.

The rearrangement uses TRBV6-4 and TRBJ1-2, with TRBD1 matching 9 bases. From germline, CDR1 is MRHNA and CDR2 SNTAGT. V lost 0 bases to trimming and J lost 7 bases; unmatched junction nucleotides: 12. The CDR3 has 17 amino acids. CDR3 region: CASSDSVRDREYGGYTF. Here the CDR3 DNA reads TGTGCCAGCAGTGACTCAGTACGGGACAGGGAGTATGGTGGCTACACCTTC.

This chain joins TRBV5-6 and TRBJ1-1, with 10 bases lining up with TRBD1. The CDR3 has 17 amino acids. Trimming took 3 bases from V and 3 from J; bases not matched to a gene: 11. Germline CDR1 reads SGHDT; CDR2 reads YYEEEE. As DNA, the CDR3 is TGTGCCAGCAGCTCGTTCGGGACAGGGGTTTTGGACACTGAAGCTTTCTTT. Translated: CASSSFGTGVLDTEAFF.

The DNA for the CDR3 is TGTGCCAGTAGTAGGCATACGGGTGCTGAAGCTTTCTTT. Translated, it gives CASSRHTGAEAFF. V is TRBV19 and J is TRBJ1-1; D is unresolved. The CDR3 has 13 amino acids. Trimming took off 4 bases at V and 6 bases at J, with 12 bases between the two ends. CDR1 is LNHDA, CDR2 SQIVND, per germline (reference sequence).

The rearrangement uses TRBV11-2 and TRBJ1-1; D not resolved. The CDR3 totals 13 residues. In germline, CDR1 is SGHAT, CDR2 FQNNGV. V was pared by 2 bases and J by 2 bases, with 6 bases between. Here the CDR3 DNA reads TGTGCCAGCAGCTTAAAATTAAACACTGAAGCTTTCTTT. Its translation: CASSLKLNTEAFF.

The chain joins TRBV11-2 to TRBJ2-7; perhaps TRBD1 as D (5 bases). V was pared by 3 bases and J by 3 bases, with 9 bases between. The CDR3 has 13 residues. Germline CDR1 and CDR2: SGHAT and FQNNGV. CDR3 loop: CASSFGAYYEQYF. The CDR3 bases are TGTGCCAGCAGCTTTGGGGCTTACTACGAGCAGTACTTC.

This rearrangement joins TRBV28 to TRBJ2-7, with 7 nucleotides matching TRBD1. Germline CDR1 reads MDHEN; CDR2 reads SYDVKM. This CDR3 contains 15 residues. V trimming: 5 bases; J trimming: 4 bases; junction bases outside the gene matches: 11. CDR3: CASSQGQAGLYEQYF. The CDR3 nucleotides read TGTGCCAGCAGTCAAGGACAGGCTGGTCTTTACGAGCAGTACTTC.

The rearrangement joins TRBV27 to TRBJ2-1; 8 nucleotides match TRBD2. Germline CDR1 and CDR2: MNHEY and SMNVEV (reference sequence). The CDR3 extends over 17 amino acids. V gave up 5 bases and J gave up 0 bases; unmatched junction bases: 9. This CDR3 is CASSLTSGLTSYNEQFF. CDR3 in DNA: TGTGCCAGCAGTCTAACTAGCGGCCTTACCTCCTACAATGAGCAGTTCTTC.

This clone was observed a handful of times. The chain couples TRBV10-3 to TRBJ1-2; 9 bases are a match to TRBD1. Germline loops: CDR1 ENHRY, CDR2 SYGVKD. The CDR3 contains 14 residues. With 9 bases clipped from V and 8 bases from J, the junction kept 13 bases outside the gene matches. In DNA form, the CDR3 reads TGTGCCATAGCCTGGGACAGGGAGACTGAAGGCTACACCTTC. Residues: CAIAWDRETEGYTF.

This clone was counted only a few times. The chain links TRBV11-2 to TRBJ1-4; 7 bases are a match to TRBD1. V shed 4 bases, J shed 7 bases, and the junction held 9 bases outside the gene matches. This CDR3 is 15 amino acids long. Germline V gene data show CDR1 as SGHAT and CDR2 as FQNNGV. CDR3 sequence reads: CASSSLQGRFEKLFF. In DNA form, the CDR3 reads TGTGCCAGCAGCTCCCTACAGGGGAGATTTGAAAAACTGTTTTTT.

The chain employs TRBV28 and TRBJ2-5; TRBD2 agrees at 14 bases. CDR3 length equals 15 residues. With V trimmed by 5 bases and J by 4 bases, 3 bases remained unmatched. Germline assignment: CDR1 MDHEN and CDR2 SYDVKM. The CDR3 nucleotides are TGTGCCAGCAGTCCGGGACTAGCGGGAGCAGAGACCCAGTACTTC. Protein: CASSPGLAGAETQYF.